The rows below give T cell receptor beta chains drawn from one sample of a study of a mutant IDH1 vaccine in newly diagnosed glioma. For these TCRs, the target antigens are not known. Only in-frame clones appear in the TCRdb table, and some are missing; sequencing was by immunoSEQ multiplex PCR. The sample includes over 30,000 clones, about 83% of them seen just once. Sequences were derived from PBMCs, sampled from a glioma patient whose treatment included an IDH1 peptide vaccine. These receptors originate from a woman in her twenties or thirties with glioma. CDR3s include the opening cysteine and the closing phenylalanine or tryptophan. D genes are given only for firm matches. Not all rows give a size; the values are once, few, many and, for expanded clones, a class.

TRBV9	TRBJ1-6	NA	once	CASTLGQADSPLHF	TGTGCCAGCACTCTGGGTCAGGCGGATTCACCCCTCCACTTT
TRBV2	TRBJ1-5	NA	NA	CASSVVGNQPQHF	TGTGCCAGCAGTGTTGTGGGCAATCAGCCCCAGCATTTT
TRBV15	TRBJ2-5	TRBD1	once	CATSRGTGGGETQYF	TGTGCCACCAGCAGGGGGACAGGGGGCGGTGAGACCCAGTACTTC
TRBV29-1	TRBJ2-3	TRBD1	NA	CSAGPGQGADTQYF	TGCAGCGCCGGACCGGGACAGGGGGCAGATACGCAGTATTTT
TRBV6-1	TRBJ2-2	TRBD2	NA	CASSDFGLAGGQGELFF	TGTGCCAGCAGTGATTTCGGACTAGCGGGGGGGCAAGGGGAGCTGTTTTTT
TRBV27	TRBJ2-7	NA	NA	CASMSAPGVEQYF	TGTGCCAGCATGAGTGCCCCCGGGGTCGAGCAGTACTTC
TRBV4-3	TRBJ1-6	NA	NA	CASSQDEAENNSPLHF	TGCGCCAGCAGCCAAGATGAGGCGGAAAATAATTCACCCCTCCACTTT
TRBV4-1	TRBJ1-2	NA	NA	CASSQVGGVLYGYTF	TGCGCCAGCAGCCAAGTGGGCGGAGTCCTCTATGGCTACACCTTC
TRBV9	TRBJ2-7	NA	once	CASSPENWAAYEQYF	TGTGCCAGCAGCCCGGAGAATTGGGCAGCCTACGAGCAGTACTTC
TRBV7-7	TRBJ2-5	NA	NA	CASSLVTARLETQYF	TGTGCTAGCAGCTTAGTAACGGCTAGGCTGGAGACCCAGTACTTC
TRBV7-2	TRBJ2-7	TRBD2	NA	CASSASGLAAYF	TGTGCCAGCAGCGCGTCGGGACTAGCGGCCTACTTC
TRBV7-6	TRBJ1-1	NA	NA	CASSPPGERWEAFF	TGTGCCAGCAGCCCCCCCGGCGAAAGGTGGGAAGCTTTCTTT
TRBV5-1	TRBJ2-1	NA	NA	CASSFGNEQFF	TGCGCCAGCAGCTTCGGAAATGAGCAGTTCTTC
TRBV11-2	TRBJ1-2	NA	NA	CASSLDRGDGYTF	TGTGCCAGCAGCTTAGATCGAGGGGATGGCTACACCTTC
TRBV9	TRBJ2-1	NA	NA	CASTGADYNEQFF	TGTGCCAGCACGGGGGCCGACTACAATGAGCAGTTCTTC
TRBV5-1	TRBJ2-5	TRBD1	NA	CASSSLPTGGEETQYF	TGCGCCAGCAGCTCACTTCCGACAGGGGGCGAAGAGACCCAGTACTTC
TRBV10-3	TRBJ2-7	NA	NA	CAISDLTTGSGAYEQYF	TGTGCCATCAGTGACCTAACAACAGGCTCGGGGGCCTACGAGCAGTACTTC
TRBV6-5	TRBJ2-5	TRBD2	NA	CASRRTSGDKKTQYF	TGTGCCAGCAGGCGGACTAGCGGGGATAAGAAGACCCAGTACTTC
TRBV5-5	TRBJ1-2	NA	NA	CASSVKMQLVYTF	TGTGCCAGCAGCGTAAAGATGCAGCTAGTCTACACCTTC
TRBV9	TRBJ2-5	NA	NA	CASSALLGSKETQYF	TGTGCCAGCAGCGCCCTCCTCGGTAGCAAAGAGACCCAGTACTTC
TRBV10-3	TRBJ2-1	TRBD2	NA	CAIRRLADSYNEQFF	TGTGCCATCAGAAGACTAGCGGACTCCTACAATGAGCAGTTCTTC
TRBV21-1	TRBJ2-7	NA	NA	CASSLRPEQYF	TGTGCCAGCAGCTTGCGACCCGAGCAGTACTTC
TRBV7-9	TRBJ2-7	NA	NA	CASSRGGTYEQYF	TGTGCCAGCAGCCGAGGAGGAACCTACGAGCAGTACTTC
TRBV5-5	TRBJ2-7	NA	NA	CASSARTGYEQYF	TGTGCCAGCAGCGCCCGTACCGGCTACGAGCAGTACTTC
TRBV5-3	TRBJ1-3	TRBD1	once	CARSTYGTASSGNTIYF	TGTGCCAGAAGCACATACGGGACAGCGAGCTCTGGAAACACCATATATTTT
TRBV2	TRBJ2-6	NA	NA	CASTGFSGANVLTF	TGTGCCAGCACAGGGTTTTCTGGGGCCAACGTCCTGACTTTC
TRBV27	TRBJ2-1	NA	few	CASSLSISESYNEQFF	TGTGCCAGCAGTTTATCGATCAGTGAATCCTACAATGAGCAGTTCTTC
TRBV29-1	TRBJ1-1	NA	NA	CSVLRGGVNTEAFF	TGCAGCGTGCTAAGGGGAGGCGTGAACACTGAAGCTTTCTTT
TRBV5-1	TRBJ2-1	NA	NA	CASSLVVTGDNEQFF	TGCGCCAGCAGCTTGGTGGTGACAGGTGACAATGAGCAGTTCTTC
TRBV30	TRBJ1-2	NA	NA	CACRTAYGYTF	TGTGCCTGTAGGACAGCCTATGGCTACACCTTC
TRBV19	TRBJ2-7	NA	NA	CASSMVDGLYEQYF	TGTGCCAGTAGTATGGTGGACGGCCTCTACGAGCAGTACTTC
TRBV19	TRBJ1-1	NA	NA	CASSNRGRLNTEAFF	TGTGCCAGTAGTAATAGGGGACGGCTCAACACTGAAGCTTTCTTT
TRBV5-1	TRBJ1-1	NA	NA	CASSFSSGNTEAFF	TGCGCCAGCAGCTTTTCTTCAGGGAACACTGAAGCTTTCTTT
TRBV6-1	TRBJ1-1	NA	NA	CASSDRIDAFF	TGTGCCAGCAGTGATCGGATTGACGCTTTCTTT
TRBV5-4	TRBJ1-1	NA	NA	CASSHASGVGTEAFF	TGTGCCAGCAGCCACGCAAGCGGGGTTGGCACTGAAGCTTTCTTT
TRBV5-4	TRBJ1-1	NA	few	CASKEAGDTEAFF	TGTGCCAGCAAGGAGGCGGGGGACACTGAAGCTTTCTTT
TRBV4-3	TRBJ1-4	NA	NA	CASSQGGEKLFF	TGCGCCAGCAGCCAAGGAGGGGAAAAACTGTTTTTT
TRBV9	TRBJ2-1	TRBD1	NA	CASSVEGQVYNEQFF	TGTGCCAGCAGCGTAGAAGGACAGGTTTACAATGAGCAGTTCTTC
TRBV19	TRBJ1-4	NA	few	CASSIDLGTPEKLFF	TGTGCCAGTAGTATAGATCTTGGGACCCCGGAAAAACTGTTTTTT